Included here is one T cell receptor (beta chain) sequence, with context. This specimen belongs to a study of blood T cell repertoires in COVID-19. Turning to the study itself: Acute and convalescent COVID-19 specimens originated in the United States, Italy and Spain. The analysed material was cDNA or gDNA that came from T cells, B-cell-depleted T cells, or PBMCs.

Trimming removed 0 bases from V and 7 bases from J, with 15 bases in between. Germline CDR1 and CDR2: LNHNV and YYDKDF (reference sequence). This CDR3 spans 16 amino acids. In the authors' workflow: Using reference gene primer amplification, nucleated cell counts were estimated. Generated by immunoSEQ multiplex PCR, the TCRdb table keeps only in-frame clones and is missing some. V, J and clone size reflect that table, while D and trimming were determined from the DNA. The sample yields under 100,000 clones, roughly 84% seen once. This rearrangement joins TRBV15 to TRBJ1-4; D perhaps matches TRBD1 (5 bases). This clonotype was sampled from a woman aged 80 or over with COVID-19, enrolled during active disease. Sample: peripheral blood. The CDR3 DNA reads TGTGCCACCAGCAGAGAAAATAGGGCCGGGGGTGAAAAACTGTTTTTT. Encoded protein: CATSRENRAGGEKLFF.